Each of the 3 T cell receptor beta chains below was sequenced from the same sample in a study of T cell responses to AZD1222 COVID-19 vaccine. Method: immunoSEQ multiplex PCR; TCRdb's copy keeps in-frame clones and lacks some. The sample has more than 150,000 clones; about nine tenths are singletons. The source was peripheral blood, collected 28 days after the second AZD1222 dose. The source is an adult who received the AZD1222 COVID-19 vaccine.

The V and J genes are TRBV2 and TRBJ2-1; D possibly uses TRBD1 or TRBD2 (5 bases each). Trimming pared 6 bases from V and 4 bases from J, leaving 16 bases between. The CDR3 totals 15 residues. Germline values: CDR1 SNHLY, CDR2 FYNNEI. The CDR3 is CASRGDQKLYNEQFF. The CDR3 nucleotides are TGTGCCAGCAGGGGGGACCAAAAGCTTTACAATGAGCAGTTCTTC.

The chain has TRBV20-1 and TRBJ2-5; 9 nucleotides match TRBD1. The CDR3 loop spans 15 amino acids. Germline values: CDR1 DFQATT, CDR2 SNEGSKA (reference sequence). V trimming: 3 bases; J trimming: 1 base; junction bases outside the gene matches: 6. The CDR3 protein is CSASGTGGLQETQYF. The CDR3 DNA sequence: TGCAGTGCTAGTGGAACAGGGGGCCTCCAAGAGACCCAGTACTTC.

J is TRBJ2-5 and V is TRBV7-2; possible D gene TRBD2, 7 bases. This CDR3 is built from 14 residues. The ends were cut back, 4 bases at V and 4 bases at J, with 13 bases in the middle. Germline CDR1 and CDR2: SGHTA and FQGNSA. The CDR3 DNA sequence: TGTGCCAGCAGCTCAGTCGGGGGGCCAGAGACCCAGTACTTC. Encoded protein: CASSSVGGPETQYF.